Listed here are 8 T cell receptor beta chains from one sample, sequenced in a study of Ad26.COV2.S vaccination and SARS-CoV-2 variants. Measured with immunoSEQ multiplex PCR; TCRdb has only the in-frame clones, and not every one. The table shows approximately 350,000 clones, with about four fifths occurring only once. Treatment in this sample: 15 to 20 received Ad26.COV2.S at low or high dose, single or two shots; a few received placebo; per-sample allocation not given. Collection of samples fell on day 63 after the first vaccine or placebo injection. This specimen consisted of peripheral blood, obtained in a trial of Ad26.COV2.S vaccine versus placebo. The receptor source for this set is a person aged 18-60 years who received the Ad26.COV2.S COVID-19 vaccine or a placebo.

This clone has more than one count but fewer than ten. V is TRBV11-2 and J is TRBJ1-1; 7 nucleotides agree with TRBD1. The J segment lost 1 base and the V segment lost 6 bases, leaving 5 bases of the junction unmatched. Germline V gene data show CDR1 as SGHAT and CDR2 as FQNNGV. The CDR3 has 14 amino acids. This chain's CDR3 is CASRVTGSNTEAFF. In nucleotides, the CDR3 is TGTGCCAGCAGGGTGACAGGGTCGAACACTGAAGCTTTCTTT.

V is TRBV6-6 and J is TRBJ1-1, with 8 bases that match TRBD1. V gave up 2 bases and J gave up 1 base; unmatched junction bases: 0. Germline loops: CDR1 MNHNY, CDR2 SVGAGI (reference sequence). This CDR3 region has 14 residues. CDR3 sequence reads: CASSYDRGNTEAFF. The CDR3 bases are TGTGCCAGCAGTTACGACAGGGGGAACACTGAAGCTTTCTTT.

The chain carries TRBV6-5 and TRBJ1-1; D is uncertain. Germline CDR1 and CDR2: MNHEY and SVGAGI. The CDR3 is 11 amino acids. The V gene lost 7 bases and the J gene lost 4 bases, with 7 bases spanning the gap. Written as DNA, the CDR3 is TGTGCCAGCAACTGGGGCACTGAAGCTTTCTTT. As protein: CASNWGTEAFF.

The chain joins TRBV5-1 to TRBJ1-2; D perhaps matches TRBD1 (5 bases). Trimming removed 1 base from V and 0 bases from J, with 13 bases in between. The CDR3 runs to 16 residues. Germline V CDR1 and CDR2: SGHRS, YFSETQ. The CDR3 loop is CASSLIGEVTNYGYTF. CDR3 nucleotide sequence: TGCGCCAGCAGCTTGATAGGGGAGGTGACTAACTATGGCTACACCTTC.

The V gene is TRBV30, the J gene TRBJ1-6; D is unclear. V was pared by 3 bases and J by 0 bases, with 15 bases between. Per germline, CDR1 GTSNPN and CDR2 SVGIG (reference sequence). The CDR3 covers 17 residues. CDR3 residues: CAWREDRENSYNSPLHF. CDR3 in DNA: TGTGCCTGGAGGGAGGATAGGGAAAACTCCTATAATTCACCCCTCCACTTT.

The chain joins TRBV7-2 to TRBJ2-1, with TRBD2 identical over 8 bases. Trimming removed 2 bases from V and 9 bases from J; junction bases left unmatched: 9. The germline V gene encodes CDR1 SGHTA and CDR2 FQGNSA. The CDR3 runs to 15 residues. In DNA, the CDR3 is TGTGCCAGCAGCTTACGCGGGACTAGTCGGGGTGAGCAGTTCTTC. This codes for CASSLRGTSRGEQFF.

Note on this clone: This sample includes further DNA sequences coding for the same CDR3. The CDR3 nucleotides read TGTGCCAGCAGTCCCGGGACAGGGAAAGGCTACACCTTC. This encodes CASSPGTGKGYTF. V is TRBV28 and J is TRBJ1-2; 9 nucleotides match TRBD1. Trimming cost V 5 bases and J 8 bases; bases outside gene matches: 6. Germline-derived CDR1 and CDR2 are MDHEN and SYDVKM. There are 13 residues in the CDR3.

V and J are TRBV15 and TRBJ2-5, with TRBD2 matching over 8 bases. The CDR3 contains 15 residues. The germline CDR1 and CDR2 sequences are LNHNV and YYDKDF (reference sequence). V trimming: 1 base; J trimming: 6 bases; junction bases outside the gene matches: 7. CDR3 bases: TGTGCCACCAGCAGAGGGACGGGGGGGCCTAAGACCCAGTACTTC. Translated, it gives CATSRGTGGPKTQYF.